This TCR beta chain was documented in a study of T cells expressing NK-cell markers. The overall study: Beta-chain profiling covered CD3+CD56+NKG2C+, CD3+CD56+NKG2C- and CD3+CD56-NKG2C+ sorted subsets.

Germline lookup yields CDR1 DFQATT and CDR2 SNEGSKA (reference sequence). The CDR3 length is 11 residues. From the 5' RACE reads, TCRdb lists one entry per CDR3 protein and no DNA. This sample's table has 440,000 or so distinct CDR3 sequences. This chain links TRBV20-1 with TRBJ2-1; TCRdb gives TRBD1 as the D gene, but with no DNA this cannot be confirmed. Sequencing was performed on blood T cells: a sorted CD56 or NKG2C T cell subset, CD4+ or CD8+ T cells, or bulk PBMC T cells (not recorded which). The clonotype originates from a woman between 18 and 70 years old in good health. CDR3 in amino acids: CSATLRNEQFF.